This TCR beta chain was identified during a study of T cell responses to AZD1222 COVID-19 vaccine. V was clipped by 6 bases and J by 2 bases; unmatched bases: 2. Looked up from germline, CDR1 is MDHEN and CDR2 is SYDVKM. CDR3 length equals 14 residues. To note about this clone: The antigen remains undetermined.

The table came from immunoSEQ multiplex PCR; TCRdb's copy has only in-frame clones and leaves some out. This table holds about 140,000 clones, less than 95% found once. Findings and limits, study-wide: Nearly half of the spike-specific TCRs reportedly recognize variant regions that carry no mutations. The number of AZD1222 recipients seropositive at baseline was only 6 or 7. Clonal diversity may have been underestimated in mostly white British donors.

This sequence originates from an adult who received the AZD1222 COVID-19 vaccine. The material was peripheral blood, obtained 28 days after the second AZD1222 dose. The chain recombines TRBV28 with TRBJ1-3; 9 bases are a match to TRBD1. CDR3 sequence: CASSWDRAGNTIYF. The CDR3 bases are TGTGCCAGCAGCTGGGACAGGGCTGGAAACACCATATATTTT.